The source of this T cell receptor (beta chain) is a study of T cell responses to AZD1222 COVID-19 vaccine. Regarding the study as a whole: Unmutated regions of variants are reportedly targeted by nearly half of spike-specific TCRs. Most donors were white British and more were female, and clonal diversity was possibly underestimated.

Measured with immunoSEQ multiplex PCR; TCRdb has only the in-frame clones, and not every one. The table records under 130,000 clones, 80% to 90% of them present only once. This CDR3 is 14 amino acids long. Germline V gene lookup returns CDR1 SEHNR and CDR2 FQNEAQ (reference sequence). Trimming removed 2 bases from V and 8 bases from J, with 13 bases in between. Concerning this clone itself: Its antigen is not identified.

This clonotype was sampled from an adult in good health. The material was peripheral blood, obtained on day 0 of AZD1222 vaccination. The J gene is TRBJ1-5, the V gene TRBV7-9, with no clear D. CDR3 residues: CASSLSLGREPQHF. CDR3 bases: TGTGCCAGCAGCTTAAGTCTGGGAAGGGAGCCCCAGCATTTT.